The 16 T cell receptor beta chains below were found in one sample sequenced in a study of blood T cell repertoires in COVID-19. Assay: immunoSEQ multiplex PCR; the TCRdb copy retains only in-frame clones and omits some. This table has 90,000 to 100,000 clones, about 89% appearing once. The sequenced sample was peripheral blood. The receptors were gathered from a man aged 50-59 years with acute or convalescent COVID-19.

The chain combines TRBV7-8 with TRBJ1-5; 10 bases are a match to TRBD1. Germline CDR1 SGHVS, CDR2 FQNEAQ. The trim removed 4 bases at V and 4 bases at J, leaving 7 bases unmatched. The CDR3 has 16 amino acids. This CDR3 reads CASSSMDRGINQPQHF. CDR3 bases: TGTGCCAGCAGCTCGATGGACAGGGGGATTAATCAGCCCCAGCATTTT.

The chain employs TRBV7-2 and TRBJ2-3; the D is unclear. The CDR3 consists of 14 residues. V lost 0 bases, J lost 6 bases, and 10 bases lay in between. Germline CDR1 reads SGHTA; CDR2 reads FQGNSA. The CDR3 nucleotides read TGTGCCAGCAGCTTAGCAATGTACGGGGATACGCAGTATTTT. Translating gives CASSLAMYGDTQYF.

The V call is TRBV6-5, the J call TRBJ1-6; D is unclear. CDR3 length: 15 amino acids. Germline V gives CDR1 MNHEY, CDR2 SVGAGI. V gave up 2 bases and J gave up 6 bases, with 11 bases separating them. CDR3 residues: CASSYQEGLNSPLHF. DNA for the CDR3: TGTGCCAGCAGTTACCAGGAGGGCCTTAATTCACCCCTCCACTTT.

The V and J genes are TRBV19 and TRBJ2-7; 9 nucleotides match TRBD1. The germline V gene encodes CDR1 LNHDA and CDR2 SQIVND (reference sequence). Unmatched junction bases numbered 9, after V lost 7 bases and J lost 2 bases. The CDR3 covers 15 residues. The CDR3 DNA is TGTGCCAGTACTCTACGCTGGGACAGGGCCTACGAGCAGTACTTC. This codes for CASTLRWDRAYEQYF.

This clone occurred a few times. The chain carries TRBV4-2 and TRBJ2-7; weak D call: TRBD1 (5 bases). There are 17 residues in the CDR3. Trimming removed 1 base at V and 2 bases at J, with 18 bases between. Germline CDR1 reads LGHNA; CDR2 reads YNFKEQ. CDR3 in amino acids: CASSQATTAGFTYEQYF. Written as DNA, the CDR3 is TGTGCCAGCAGCCAAGCGACGACGGCAGGGTTTACCTACGAGCAGTACTTC.

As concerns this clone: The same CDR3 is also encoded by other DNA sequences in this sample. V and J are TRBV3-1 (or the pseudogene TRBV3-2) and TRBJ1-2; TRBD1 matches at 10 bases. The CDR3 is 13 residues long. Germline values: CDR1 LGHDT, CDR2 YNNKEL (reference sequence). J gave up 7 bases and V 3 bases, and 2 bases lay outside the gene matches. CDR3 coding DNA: TGTGCCAGCAGCCACCGGGACAGGGGTGGCTACACCTTC. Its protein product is CASSHRDRGGYTF.

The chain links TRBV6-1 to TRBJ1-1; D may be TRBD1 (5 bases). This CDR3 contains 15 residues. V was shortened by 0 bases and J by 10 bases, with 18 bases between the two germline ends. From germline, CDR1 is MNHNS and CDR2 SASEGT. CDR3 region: CASSEALQGLKVAFF. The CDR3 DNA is TGTGCCAGCAGTGAAGCGCTTCAGGGACTAAAAGTAGCTTTCTTT.

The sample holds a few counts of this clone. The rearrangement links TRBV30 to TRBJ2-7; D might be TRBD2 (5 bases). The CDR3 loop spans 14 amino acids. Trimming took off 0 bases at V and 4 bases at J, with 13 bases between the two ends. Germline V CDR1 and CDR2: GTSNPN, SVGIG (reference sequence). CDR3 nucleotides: TGTGCCTGGAGTGTACCCCCAGGAGGATACGAGCAGTACTTC. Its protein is CAWSVPPGGYEQYF.

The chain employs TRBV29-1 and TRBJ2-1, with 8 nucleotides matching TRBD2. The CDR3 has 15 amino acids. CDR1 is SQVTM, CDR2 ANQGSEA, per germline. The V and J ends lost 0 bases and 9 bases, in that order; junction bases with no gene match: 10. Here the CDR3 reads CSVEDGSGRGFEQFF. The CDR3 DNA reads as TGCAGCGTTGAAGACGGGAGCGGGAGAGGTTTTGAGCAGTTCTTC.

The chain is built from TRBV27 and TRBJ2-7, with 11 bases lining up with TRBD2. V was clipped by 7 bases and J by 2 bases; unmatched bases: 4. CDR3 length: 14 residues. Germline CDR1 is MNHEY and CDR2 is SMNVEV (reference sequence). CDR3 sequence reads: CASISGRVPYEQYF. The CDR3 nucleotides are TGTGCCAGCATTAGCGGGAGGGTCCCCTACGAGCAGTACTTC.

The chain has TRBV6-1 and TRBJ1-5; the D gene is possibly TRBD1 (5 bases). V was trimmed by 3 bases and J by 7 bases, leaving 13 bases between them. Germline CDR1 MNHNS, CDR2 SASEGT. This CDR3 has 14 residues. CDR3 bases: TGTGCCAGCAGTGACAGGCGCTCAGGGCAGCCCCAGCATTTT. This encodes CASSDRRSGQPQHF.

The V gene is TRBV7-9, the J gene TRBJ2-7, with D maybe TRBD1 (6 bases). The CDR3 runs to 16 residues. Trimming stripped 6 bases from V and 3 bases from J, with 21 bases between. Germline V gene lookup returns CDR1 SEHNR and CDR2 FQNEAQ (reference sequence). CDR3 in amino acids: CASSRPQGTRNYEQYF. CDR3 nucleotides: TGTGCCAGCAGTCGACCACAGGGAACACGAAACTACGAGCAGTACTTC.

This chain's CDR3 is CASTGQTNQPQHF. In DNA, the CDR3 is TGTGCCAGCACGGGACAAACCAACCAGCCCCAGCATTTT. The J gene is TRBJ1-5, the V gene TRBV2, with D possibly being TRBD1 (6 bases). Between the trimmed V and J ends, which lost 7 bases and 7 bases, there was a span of 14 bases. Germline V gene lookup returns CDR1 SNHLY and CDR2 FYNNEI. There are 13 residues in the CDR3. Together with reference TRBV2 and TRBJ1-5, the CDR3 gives the full variable domain: EPEVTQTPSHQVTQMGQEVILRCVPISNHLYFYWYRQILGQKVEFLVSFYNNEISEKSEIFDDQFSVERPDGSNFTLKIRSTKLEDSAMYFCASTGQTNQPQHFGDGTRLSIL.

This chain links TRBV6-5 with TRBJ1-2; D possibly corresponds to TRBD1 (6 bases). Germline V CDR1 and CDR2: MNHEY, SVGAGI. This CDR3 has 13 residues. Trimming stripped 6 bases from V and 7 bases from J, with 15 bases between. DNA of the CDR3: TGTGCCAGCAGCATCAGGGGTTCAGGTGGCTACACCTTC. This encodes CASSIRGSGGYTF.

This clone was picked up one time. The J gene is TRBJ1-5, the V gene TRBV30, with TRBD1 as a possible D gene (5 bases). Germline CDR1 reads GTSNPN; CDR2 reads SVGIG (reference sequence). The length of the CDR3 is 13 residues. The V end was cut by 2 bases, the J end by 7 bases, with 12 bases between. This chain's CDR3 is CAWSIGVGQPQHF. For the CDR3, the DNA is TGTGCCTGGAGTATAGGGGTAGGGCAGCCCCAGCATTTT.

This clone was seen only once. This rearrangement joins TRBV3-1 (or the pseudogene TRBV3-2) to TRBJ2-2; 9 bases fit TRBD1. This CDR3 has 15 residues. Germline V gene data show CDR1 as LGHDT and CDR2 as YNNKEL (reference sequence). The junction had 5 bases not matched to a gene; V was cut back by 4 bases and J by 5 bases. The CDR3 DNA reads TGTGCCAGCAGCCGCCACGGGACAGGGACCGGGGAGCTGTTTTTT. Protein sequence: CASSRHGTGTGELFF.